This T cell receptor beta chain was observed in a study of T cells after posttransplantation cyclophosphamide. Assay: immunoSEQ multiplex PCR; the TCRdb copy retains only in-frame clones and omits some. The repertoire holds some 7,000 clones, with 90% to 95% as singletons. A marrow graft followed busulfan-fludarabine conditioning, with cyclophosphamide on days +3 and +4. Trimming took 6 bases from V and 0 from J, leaving 9 bases between them. Looked up from germline, CDR1 is LNHDA and CDR2 is SQIVND (reference sequence). The CDR3 length is 15 residues. The input for sequencing was CD8+ T cells sorted from blood, taken after allogeneic stem cell transplant with posttransplant cyclophosphamide. The genes are TRBV19 and TRBJ2-6, with D perhaps matching TRBD2 (5 bases). The TCR originated in a male patient in his sixties or seventies who received an allogeneic stem cell transplant from a related donor and was CMV-positive. Part of the T cells may come from the graft donor. CDR3 coding DNA: TGTGCCAGTAGCATTGGGAGCTCTGGGGCCAACGTCCTGACTTTC. It codes for CASSIGSSGANVLTF.